One and the same sample provided the 8 T cell receptor beta chains below, sequenced in a study of cytomegalovirus exposure and HLA in healthy donors. Researchers ran the PCR with 60 Vbeta and 13 Jbeta primers. TCRdb's table, derived via immunoSEQ multiplex PCR, lists solely in-frame clones and lacks some. The repertoire holds 150,000 or so clones, with 60% to 85% as singletons. Input material: PBMCs. Every receptor here comes from a man aged 35 to 55 in good health and CMV-seropositive.

The rearrangement uses TRBV19 and TRBJ1-1; perhaps TRBD1 as D (5 bases). The CDR3 is made up of 13 amino acids. The V end lost 7 bases, the J end lost 4 bases, and 13 bases lay between the germline ends. Germline assignment: CDR1 LNHDA and CDR2 SQIVND (reference sequence). CDR3 protein: CASTPAGRTEAFF. The CDR3, as DNA: TGTGCCAGTACCCCAGCAGGGCGCACTGAAGCTTTCTTT.

The rearrangement links TRBV5-1 to TRBJ2-1, with D perhaps TRBD2 (6 bases). CDR3 length: 15 residues. Per the germline V gene, CDR1 is SGHRS and CDR2 is YFSETQ. Trimming removed 4 bases from V and 4 bases from J, with 15 bases in between. CDR3 sequence reads: CASSPGSSGYNEQFF. The CDR3 nucleotides are TGCGCCAGCAGCCCCGGGAGTTCGGGGTACAATGAGCAGTTCTTC.

The chain carries TRBV5-8 and TRBJ1-4; D uncertain. The CDR3 consists of 13 residues. Germline-derived CDR1 and CDR2 are SGHTS and YDEGEE. Trimming shortened V by 9 bases and J by 0 bases, and 9 bases separated the two germline ends. Here the CDR3 reads CANREATNEKLFF. The CDR3 nucleotides read TGTGCCAATCGAGAAGCAACTAATGAAAAACTGTTTTTT.

This clone was found a few times. The genes are TRBV7-3 and TRBJ2-2; no reliable D call. This CDR3 contains 13 residues. Germline CDR1 SGHTA, CDR2 FQGTGA. The V and J ends lost 6 bases and 6 bases respectively, with 11 bases between them. The CDR3 nucleotides read TGTGCCAGCAGTACCGAGCCTGCCGGGGAGCTGTTTTTT. It codes for CASSTEPAGELFF.

This clone has a handful of counts. This chain connects TRBV7-9 to TRBJ2-7; D possibly corresponds to TRBD2 (6 bases). The germline V gene encodes CDR1 SEHNR and CDR2 FQNEAQ (reference sequence). The CDR3 extends over 15 amino acids. The V end lost 5 bases, the J end lost 0 bases, and 14 bases lay between the germline ends. The CDR3 here is CASSHGSLSSYEQYF. CDR3 DNA sequence: TGTGCCAGCAGCCACGGGAGCTTGAGCTCCTACGAGCAGTACTTC.

CDR3 bases: TGTGCCGCATCCCGAGCACTAGCGGGAGGGCCTAGAAGGAATGAGCAGTTCTTC. It translates to CAASRALAGGPRRNEQFF. This rearrangement joins TRBV7-7 to TRBJ2-1; 13 bases map to TRBD2. Trimming removed 11 bases from V and 7 bases from J; junction bases left unmatched: 20. The CDR3 is 18 residues long. Germline CDR1 SSHAT, CDR2 FNYEAQ (reference sequence).

This chain uses TRBV7-9 with TRBJ2-7, with D perhaps TRBD1 (6 bases). CDR1 and CDR2 from the germline V gene are SEHNR and FQNEAQ (reference sequence). V was trimmed by 0 bases and J by 4 bases, leaving 13 bases between them. There are 15 residues in the CDR3. The CDR3 DNA reads as TGTGCCAGCAGCTTAGCTACGGGACACATATACGAGCAGTACTTC. Residues: CASSLATGHIYEQYF.

The V and J genes are TRBV19 and TRBJ2-1; TRBD2 is a possible D gene (5 bases). This CDR3 contains 14 residues. Germline-derived CDR1 and CDR2 are LNHDA and SQIVND (reference sequence). Between the trimmed V and J ends, which lost 1 base and 8 bases, there was a span of 12 bases. CDR3 loop: CASSIVQRGHEQFF. The CDR3 nucleotides read TGTGCCAGTAGTATAGTCCAACGGGGTCATGAGCAGTTCTTC.